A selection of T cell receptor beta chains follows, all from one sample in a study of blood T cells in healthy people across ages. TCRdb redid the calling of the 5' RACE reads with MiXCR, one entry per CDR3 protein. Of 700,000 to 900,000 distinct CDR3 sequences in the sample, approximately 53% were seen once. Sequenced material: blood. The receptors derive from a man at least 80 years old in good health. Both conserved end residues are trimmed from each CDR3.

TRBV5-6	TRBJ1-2	ASSPGGALYT
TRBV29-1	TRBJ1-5	SAKLNSNQPQH
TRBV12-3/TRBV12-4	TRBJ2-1	ASISPRDHVSEQF
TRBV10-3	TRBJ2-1	ATGTANNEQF
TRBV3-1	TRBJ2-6	ASSQRTARSGANVLT
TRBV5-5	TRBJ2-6	ASTTAYSGANVLT
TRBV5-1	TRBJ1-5	ASSPTGTGGNQPQH
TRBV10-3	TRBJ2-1	ATSSPSGGGDNEQF
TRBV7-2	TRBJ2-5	ASSIGTDKETQY
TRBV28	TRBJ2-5	ASSAGSPKTQY
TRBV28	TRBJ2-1	ASSSSGRALGEQF
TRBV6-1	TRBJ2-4	ASSELGQFKNIQY
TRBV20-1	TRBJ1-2	SARDPSTAYGYT
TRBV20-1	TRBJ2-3	SASVAPGAQWTDTQY
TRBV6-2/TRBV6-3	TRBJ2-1	ASSYPIRSGRGFGEQF
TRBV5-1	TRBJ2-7	ASHPTSGATTYEQY
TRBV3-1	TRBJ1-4	ASSQGTGLEKLF
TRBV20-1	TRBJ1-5	SARDPRQGQEQPQH
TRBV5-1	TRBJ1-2	ASSVSTGLGYT
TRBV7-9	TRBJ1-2	ASSLIGTGLYGYT
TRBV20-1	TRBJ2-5	SAASREETQY
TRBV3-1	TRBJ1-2	ASSPRDFLSFNYGYT
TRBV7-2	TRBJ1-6	ASSAGVDSPLH
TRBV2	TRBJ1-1	ASKGGRRVNTEAF
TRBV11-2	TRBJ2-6	ASSLDMWSGRVSSGANVLT
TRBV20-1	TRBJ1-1	SPRRDRGSGTEAF
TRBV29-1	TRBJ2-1	SVYRDTYNEQF
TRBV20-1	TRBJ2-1	SARDPTRGPYNEQF
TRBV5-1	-	ASGPGSRGQETQY
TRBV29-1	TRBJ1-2	SGFGTGEGGYT
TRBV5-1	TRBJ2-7	ASSVTGQAYEQY
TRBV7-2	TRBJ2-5	ASSLVVDLPQY
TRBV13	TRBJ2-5	ASSLTPGAQETQY
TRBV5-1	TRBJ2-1	ASSVEGGPYNEQF
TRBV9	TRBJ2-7	ASSVEVGQFPYEQY
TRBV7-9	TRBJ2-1	ASSPGRARYNEQF
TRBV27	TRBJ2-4	ASSLFGAGKNIQY
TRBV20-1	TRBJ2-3	SASVAGADRYAY
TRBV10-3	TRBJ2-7	AISDPGQERSYERY
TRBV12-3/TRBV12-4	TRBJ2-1	ASKGGNEQF
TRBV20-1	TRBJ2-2	SALAGGATGELF
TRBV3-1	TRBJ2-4	ASSLSAEQY
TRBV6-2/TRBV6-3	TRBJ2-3	ASSYSISQHRYAY
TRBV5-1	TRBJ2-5	ASSPLPIQGRGETQY
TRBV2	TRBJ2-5	ASTGLAVQETQY
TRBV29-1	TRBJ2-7	SVGTGNHEQY
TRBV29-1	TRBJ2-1	SVRDVGTYNEQF
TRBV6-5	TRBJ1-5	ASSREPNQPQH
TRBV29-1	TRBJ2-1	SVGTSGKGQF